What follows are 12 T cell receptor beta chains derived from one specimen sequenced in a study of Tregs in tolerant kidney transplant recipients. Generated by immunoSEQ multiplex PCR, the TCRdb table keeps only in-frame clones and is missing some. The sample holds roughly 66,000 clones, around nine tenths seen once. The sequences come from CD8+ T cells from blood, collected before the transplant. These TCRs come from a human donor who received a combined kidney and bone marrow transplant.

The rearrangement uses TRBV27 and TRBJ2-7; 10 nucleotides line up with TRBD2. CDR3 length equals 15 residues. Trimming at V came to 4 bases and at J to 4 bases, leaving 7 bases not matched to a gene. Germline V lookup: CDR1 MNHEY, CDR2 SMNVEV (reference sequence). The CDR3, as DNA: TGTGCCAGCAGTTACCAGCGGGAGGGAGGTTACGAGCAGTACTTC. This translates into CASSYQREGGYEQYF.

To note about this clone: In the same sample, other DNA sequences code for this CDR3. The V and J genes are TRBV4-3 and TRBJ1-3; a possible D gene is TRBD1 (5 bases). Trimming shortened V by 0 bases and J by 2 bases, and 8 bases separated the two germline ends. CDR3 length: 15 amino acids. Germline V gene lookup returns CDR1 LGHNA and CDR2 YSLEER. Here the CDR3 reads CASSQDRGAGNTIYF. CDR3 coding DNA: TGCGCCAGCAGCCAAGATAGGGGCGCTGGAAACACCATATATTTT.

This rearrangement joins TRBV29-1 to TRBJ1-1; 7 bases agree with TRBD1. The CDR3 is 14 amino acids. Looked up from germline, CDR1 is SQVTM and CDR2 is ANQGSEA. The CDR3 region is CRVNLGQANTEAFF. The CDR3 DNA is TGCAGAGTAAATCTCGGACAGGCGAACACTGAAGCTTTCTTT.

In this sample, this clone turned up once. This chain uses TRBV7-6 with TRBJ2-4; 7 bases agree with TRBD1. Trimming removed 1 base from V and 0 bases from J; junction bases left unmatched: 6. CDR1 and CDR2 from the germline V gene are SGHVS and FNYEAQ. The CDR3 consists of 17 residues. As DNA, the CDR3 is TGTGCCAGCAGCTTAGGGACAGGTTTGCTAGCCAAAAACATTCAGTACTTC. Its translation: CASSLGTGLLAKNIQYF.

The V call is TRBV9, the J call TRBJ1-1; 7 positions agree with TRBD1. This CDR3 has 16 amino acids. The junction had 11 bases not matched to a gene; V was cut back by 0 bases and J by 6 bases. Per the germline V gene, CDR1 is SGDLS and CDR2 is YYNGEE. CDR3 residues: CASSVGKGATEPEAFF. The DNA for the CDR3 is TGTGCCAGCAGCGTAGGTAAGGGGGCTACCGAACCTGAAGCTTTCTTT.

The chain employs TRBV13 and TRBJ2-7; the match to TRBD2 covers 9 bases. Unmatched junction bases numbered 19, after V lost 9 bases and J lost 7 bases. The CDR3 consists of 16 residues. Germline V gene sequence: CDR1 PRHDT, CDR2 FYEKMQ (reference sequence). For the CDR3, the DNA is TGTGCCAGTAAAATCTCTAGCGGGGCCCGGCGAGTGGAGCAGTACTTC. Translation: CASKISSGARRVEQYF.

A single count supports this clone. The chain recombines TRBV7-9 with TRBJ1-1; D unclear. Trimming removed 5 bases from V and 5 bases from J, with 24 bases in between. Germline-derived CDR1 and CDR2 are SEHNR and FQNEAQ (reference sequence). The CDR3 spans 17 residues. CDR3 amino acids: CASSLVEGEASTTEAFF. The DNA for the CDR3 is TGTGCCAGCAGCCTCGTTGAAGGCGAGGCGTCGACTACTGAAGCTTTCTTT.

Points on this clone: Different DNA sequences within this sample yield the same CDR3. The chain recombines TRBV27 with TRBJ2-1; unclear D gene. CDR1 and CDR2 (germline): MNHEY, SMNVEV (reference sequence). Deletions cut 6 bases from V and 6 bases from J, with 9 bases between. The length of the CDR3 is 12 residues. The CDR3 sequence is CASSFSGNEQFF. The CDR3 coding sequence is TGTGCCAGCAGCTTTTCGGGCAATGAGCAGTTCTTC.

This clone was picked up one time. This rearrangement joins TRBV7-9 to TRBJ2-5; 9 bases are a match to TRBD1. Losses at the gene ends were 5 bases for V and 5 bases for J; bases not matched to a gene: 12. This CDR3 is built from 16 residues. Germline V gives CDR1 SEHNR, CDR2 FQNEAQ (reference sequence). The CDR3 DNA follows: TGTGCCAGCAGCCACACCGGGACAGGGTTGCTCGAGACCCAGTACTTC. It encodes CASSHTGTGLLETQYF.

This clone was recorded once. This rearrangement joins TRBV6-1 to TRBJ2-5, with 13 bases that match TRBD2. CDR1 is MNHNS, CDR2 SASEGT, per germline. Unmatched junction bases numbered 7, after V lost 4 bases and J lost 2 bases. The CDR3 loop spans 17 amino acids. CDR3 nucleotide sequence: TGTGCCAGCAGTGGGGGACTAGCGGGGCAGATACAAGAGACCCAGTACTTC. Its translation: CASSGGLAGQIQETQYF.

The gene calls are TRBV19 and TRBJ2-7; D ambiguous. The germline V gene has CDR1 LNHDA and CDR2 SQIVND (reference sequence). V was shortened by 5 bases and J by 1 base, with 6 bases between the two germline ends. There are 12 residues in the CDR3. This CDR3 reads CASSPTSYEQYF. As DNA, the CDR3 is TGTGCCAGTAGTCCGACTTCCTACGAGCAGTACTTC.

The J gene is TRBJ2-7, the V gene TRBV4-1, with D unresolved. The V and J ends lost 0 bases and 6 bases respectively, with 3 bases between them. Germline V gene data show CDR1 as MGHRA and CDR2 as YSYEKL. The CDR3 contains 11 residues. The CDR3 sequence is CASSQDGEQYF. As DNA, the CDR3 is TGCGCCAGCAGCCAAGACGGCGAGCAGTACTTC.